Sequencing of this T cell receptor (beta chain) was carried out in a study of blood T cells in healthy people across ages. The authors ran a second PCR of about 6 to 11 cycles using a sample-barcoded 5' primer and a J-beta primer mix. TCRdb recomputed calls from the 5' RACE reads with MiXCR, one row per CDR3 protein. The sample has hundreds of thousands of distinct CDR3 sequences; about 55% are singletons. In the case of this clonotype: Its specificity is not known.

Regarding the study as a whole: Correlation between TCR beta diversity and naive T cell percentage was strong.

Peripheral blood samples of around 9.3 milliliters were drawn from each donor. Germline lookup yields CDR1 MNHNS and CDR2 SASEGT. There are 16 residues in the CDR3. Trimming took off 1 base at V and 11 bases at J, with 23 bases between the two ends. This clonotype was obtained from a man of 80 years or more in good health. The rearrangement uses TRBV6-1 and TRBJ2-5, with D perhaps TRBD1 or TRBD2 (6 bases each). The sample was blood. CDR3 sequence: CASSEVGGLGKYQQYF. The CDR3 region has the DNA TGTGCCAGCAGTGAAGTAGGGGGACTGGGGAAATATCAGCAGTACTTC.